This section outlines one T cell receptor (beta chain) sequence together with its context. What it recognizes is unknown. The data originate from a study of vaccination and CD4 T cells after COVID-19. General study findings and limits: This study had few convalescent patients and no early post-infection samples.

Treatment indicated: approximately 10-day PBMC culture with coronavirus spike peptide pools or control peptides (ViraFEST assay). The assay that was used to sequence DNA from cultured CD4+ T cells was the Oncomine TCR Beta short-read assay. TCRdb re-called the PCR reads through MiXCR, storing one row per CDR3 protein. The repertoire holds more than 9,000 distinct CDR3 sequences, with around three fifths as singletons. The sample taken for sequencing was CD4+ T cells from blood, cultured in vitro. The sequence was obtained from a human donor who had recovered from COVID-19.

This chain's CDR3 is CASSTSTGWGTEAFF. The CDR3 nucleotides read TGTGCCAGCAGCACTTCGACAGGATGGGGGACTGAAGCTTTCTTT. This chain joins TRBV7-2 and TRBJ1-1; TRBD1 is a possible D gene (6 bases). This CDR3 has 15 residues. V lost 5 bases and J 5 bases, leaving 18 bases between the germline ends. Germline CDR1 reads SGHTA; CDR2 reads FQGNSA.